These T cell receptor beta chains were read from a single sample in a study of T-cell memory formation after mild COVID-19. Via MiXCR, TCRdb re-called the 5' RACE reads, giving one row per CDR3 protein. The sample shows approximately 450,000 distinct CDR3 sequences, 15% to 20% of them seen only once. Sequencing was carried out using PBMCs or a T cell subset sorted from them (not recorded which). The receptors were gathered from an adult woman who had mild COVID-19 (a few samples of this study predate the infection). Cell type and time point are not known. Both conserved end residues are trimmed from each CDR3. The order of the fields is V gene, J gene, D gene, CDR3 protein. D genes are given only for firm matches.

V: TRBV12-3/TRBV12-4
J: TRBJ2-7
D: TRBD2
CDR3: ASSLIAGSSYEQY

V: TRBV7-9
J: TRBJ2-1
D: TRBD2
CDR3: ASSSRTSENEQF

V: TRBV5-5
J: TRBJ1-2
D: TRBD1
CDR3: ASSKGTGSNYGYT

V: TRBV7-3
J: TRBJ1-1
D: TRBD1
CDR3: ASSSQGARTEAF

V: TRBV6-2/TRBV6-3
J: TRBJ1-1
D: NA
CDR3: ASSYIQSSMNTEAF

V: TRBV7-6
J: TRBJ2-3
D: TRBD1
CDR3: ASSPGQGVTDTQY

V: TRBV4-3
J: TRBJ2-1
D: TRBD2
CDR3: ASSQGEGIAYNEQF

V: TRBV27
J: TRBJ2-7
D: NA
CDR3: ASSFSSPSGNYYEQY

V: TRBV7-9
J: TRBJ1-2
D: NA
CDR3: ASSLSVVQGSANYGYT

V: TRBV3-1
J: TRBJ1-4
D: NA
CDR3: ASSQVSNNEKLF

V: TRBV5-4
J: TRBJ2-7
D: TRBD1
CDR3: ASSGRTGGLQY

V: TRBV18
J: TRBJ2-7
D: NA
CDR3: ASSPSGAGGAYEQY

V: TRBV25-1
J: TRBJ1-4
D: NA
CDR3: ASSESGTRGKLF

V: TRBV5-1
J: TRBJ2-2
D: NA
CDR3: ASSLRDKNTGELF

V: TRBV25-1
J: TRBJ2-1
D: TRBD1
CDR3: ASHPQGAGYNEQF

V: TRBV2
J: TRBJ1-6
D: NA
CDR3: ASSVGGVRNSPLH

V: TRBV12-3/TRBV12-4
J: TRBJ2-5
D: TRBD1
CDR3: ASSLTHQGASQETQY

V: TRBV29-1
J: TRBJ1-1
D: TRBD1
CDR3: SVEGDRATNTEAF

V: TRBV7-9
J: TRBJ2-1
D: NA
CDR3: ASSLARSNTNEQF

V: TRBV4-3
J: TRBJ2-1
D: TRBD2
CDR3: ASSQVAGPSYNEQF

V: TRBV5-1
J: TRBJ2-1
D: TRBD2
CDR3: ASSLALAGEVYNEQF

V: TRBV5-1
J: TRBJ2-3
D: TRBD1
CDR3: ASSAGTDLFTDTQY

V: TRBV20-1
J: TRBJ1-2
D: NA
CDR3: SARTAPAYGYT

V: TRBV13
J: TRBJ2-5
D: NA
CDR3: ASSLVDQETQY

V: TRBV7-2
J: TRBJ2-2
D: NA
CDR3: ASSSRGGELF

V: TRBV18
J: TRBJ2-7
D: NA
CDR3: ASSPGKDEQY

V: TRBV20-1
J: TRBJ2-1
D: NA
CDR3: SARLHGYYAQF

V: TRBV9
J: TRBJ2-3
D: NA
CDR3: ASSGDQVTDTQY

V: TRBV18
J: TRBJ1-3
D: NA
CDR3: ASSGTIDRGNTIY

V: TRBV6-6
J: TRBJ2-7
D: NA
CDR3: ASSYQGPYEQY

V: TRBV20-1
J: TRBJ2-7
D: NA
CDR3: SASGSFDYEQY

V: TRBV25-1
J: TRBJ2-1
D: TRBD2
CDR3: ASSVSRTSGANNEQF

V: TRBV7-8
J: TRBJ1-2
D: TRBD1
CDR3: ASSLEGTAYGYT

V: TRBV18
J: TRBJ2-7
D: NA
CDR3: ASSPPGQGDEQY

V: TRBV6-2/TRBV6-3
J: TRBJ2-7
D: NA
CDR3: ASSYRSFRGVGKY

V: TRBV19
J: TRBJ1-2
D: NA
CDR3: ASSMGALGDNYGYT

V: TRBV11-3
J: TRBJ2-3
D: NA
CDR3: ASSLFDYTDTQY

V: TRBV29-1
J: TRBJ2-3
D: NA
CDR3: SVETRRGTDTQY

V: TRBV20-1
J: TRBJ2-3
D: NA
CDR3: SATWGRSTDTQY

V: TRBV14
J: TRBJ2-3
D: NA
CDR3: ASSQGWGRDTQY

V: TRBV6-6
J: TRBJ2-3
D: TRBD2
CDR3: ASTLSGTSTDTQY

V: TRBV12-3/TRBV12-4
J: TRBJ2-7
D: NA
CDR3: ASSPRRGGYEQY

V: TRBV9
J: TRBJ1-1
D: NA
CDR3: ASSGRGGGNTEAF

V: TRBV20-1
J: TRBJ2-5
D: NA
CDR3: SARDHGRDAETQY

V: TRBV5-1
J: TRBJ2-1
D: NA
CDR3: ASSPNRMSSYNEQF

V: TRBV4-1
J: TRBJ1-1
D: NA
CDR3: ASSPGHLTNTEAF

V: TRBV12-3/TRBV12-4
J: TRBJ2-7
D: NA
CDR3: ASILGGTAFYEQY